This T cell receptor (beta chain) was recorded in a study of CD8 T cells in Susac syndrome. This clonotype was seen once. This CDR3 region has 16 residues. CDR1 and CDR2 from the germline V gene are MNHEY and SMNVEV (reference sequence). V shed 3 bases and J 9 bases; nucleotides not matched to a gene: 7. Random hexamers were used to reverse transcribe about 0.5 to 1 ug of RNA. TCR beta CDR3 was amplified by immunoSEQ multiplex PCR. This amplification extended across 54 Vbeta and 13 Jbeta segments. Using its own MiXCR run on the immunoSEQ multiplex PCR reads, TCRdb lists one record per CDR3 protein. The data contain around 270,000 distinct CDR3 sequences, about 88% of them singletons. Treatment-naive patients with stable or active relapsing-remitting disease were the multiple sclerosis controls. FACS enriched CD8+ TEMRA cells, while bulk CD8+ and CD4+ were negatively isolated.

This rearrangement joins TRBV27 to TRBJ1-6; 11 bases line up with TRBD1. Sequencing used CD8+ T cells from PBMCs. The clonotype was recovered from a human donor with multiple sclerosis. The CDR3 DNA is TGTGCCAGCAGTTTCGGGACAGGGGGTGGGGGTTCACCCCTCCACTTT. It yields the protein CASSFGTGGGGSPLHF.